These 24 T cell receptor beta chains originate from one sample sequenced in a study of OX40 agonist ivuxolimab in advanced cancers. Using immunoSEQ multiplex PCR, the repertoire was profiled, and TCRdb retains in-frame clones only, with some absent. The table lists tens of thousands of clones, around 83% of them singletons, with around 6% in the top ten. Source: CD4+ or CD8+ T cells sorted from blood, taken in a trial of the OX40 agonist ivuxolimab. These receptors were taken from an adult with an advanced solid tumor such as melanoma, head and neck, liver or kidney cancer.

The chain recombines TRBV11-2 with TRBJ2-7; TRBD2 agrees at 8 bases. The CDR3 loop spans 17 amino acids. CDR1 SGHAT and CDR2 FQNNGV come from the germline V gene. Trimming cost V 1 base and J 0 bases; bases outside gene matches: 8. CDR3 sequence: CASSLGVSGGRSYEQYF. The DNA of the CDR3 is TGTGCCAGCAGCTTAGGGGTGAGCGGGGGCCGCTCCTACGAGCAGTACTTC.

The chain links TRBV5-5 to TRBJ2-3; TRBD1 agrees at 8 bases. The CDR3 has 14 amino acids. The germline V gene has CDR1 SGHKS and CDR2 YYEKEE (reference sequence). V trimming: 1 base; J trimming: 6 bases; junction bases outside the gene matches: 4. CDR3 sequence: CASSLQGARDTQYF. CDR3 sequence (DNA): TGTGCCAGCAGCTTGCAGGGGGCAAGGGATACGCAGTATTTT.

This sequence joins TRBV14 and TRBJ2-6; D is undetermined. The CDR3 loop spans 15 amino acids. V was cut by 2 bases and J by 0 bases, with 5 bases left in between. CDR1 is SGHDN, CDR2 FVKESK, per germline. Written as DNA, the CDR3 is TGTGCCAGCAGCCAACAAAGCTCTGGGGCCAACGTCCTGACTTTC. This sequence encodes CASSQQSSGANVLTF.

V gene TRBV6-5 combines with J gene TRBJ2-2, with 7 positions matching TRBD1. The V and J ends lost 6 bases and 3 bases, in that order; junction bases with no gene match: 4. CDR1 and CDR2 from the germline V gene are MNHEY and SVGAGI. CDR3 length: 14 residues. The CDR3 region has the DNA TGTGCCAGCAGCTTCGGGACAGACACCGGGGAGCTGTTTTTT. Translation gives CASSFGTDTGELFF.

This chain links TRBV6-5 with TRBJ2-7; 9 bases agree with TRBD2. CDR1 and CDR2 from the germline V gene are MNHEY and SVGAGI. The J segment lost 3 bases and the V segment lost 5 bases, leaving 8 bases of the junction unmatched. The CDR3 is 15 amino acids. CDR3 loop: CASSPGGTSYYEQYF. CDR3 in DNA: TGTGCCAGCAGTCCCGGCGGGACTAGCTACTACGAGCAGTACTTC.

J is TRBJ2-1 and V is TRBV23-1; D is perhaps TRBD2 (6 bases). TRBV23-1 is designated an ORF whose function remains uncertain. The CDR3 is 16 amino acids. Trimming stripped 4 bases from V and 1 base from J, with 14 bases between. This chain's CDR3 is CASSPREGRSYNEQFF. The CDR3 nucleotides are TGCGCCAGCAGTCCCCGCGAGGGGAGGTCCTACAATGAGCAGTTCTTC.

This chain joins TRBV7-2 and TRBJ1-5, with D uncertain. Germline values: CDR1 SGHTA, CDR2 FQGNSA. The V gene lost 5 bases and the J gene lost 0 bases, with 14 bases spanning the gap. The CDR3 spans 16 residues. CDR3 in amino acids: CASSPQSVYSNQPQHF. The CDR3 DNA follows: TGTGCCAGCAGCCCCCAGTCCGTGTATAGCAATCAGCCCCAGCATTTT. Full variable domain (outside the CDR3, taken from reference TRBV7-2 and TRBJ1-5): GAGVSQSPSNKVTEKGKDVELRCDPISGHTALYWYRQSLGQGLEFLIYFQGNSAPDKSGLPSDRFSAERTGGSVSTLTIQRTQQEDSAVYLCASSPQSVYSNQPQHFGDGTRLSIL.

The rearrangement joins TRBV7-9 to TRBJ2-5; D is ambiguous. Deletions cut 3 bases from V and 2 bases from J, with 10 bases between. Germline lookup yields CDR1 SEHNR and CDR2 FQNEAQ (reference sequence). The CDR3 is 14 residues long. CDR3 bases: TGTGCCAGCAGCTTTTCAGGAATTCAAGAGACCCAGTACTTC. Translated, it gives CASSFSGIQETQYF.

This clone was seen more than once but under ten times. The chain is built from TRBV7-9 and TRBJ1-1; D remains ambiguous. V dropped 5 bases and J dropped 1 base, with 8 bases sitting between them. Germline V gives CDR1 SEHNR, CDR2 FQNEAQ (reference sequence). The CDR3 consists of 13 residues. DNA of the CDR3: TGTGCCAGCAGCGTACTTGAGAACACTGAAGCTTTCTTT. It is translated as CASSVLENTEAFF.

J is TRBJ1-6 and V is TRBV11-2; D call uncertain. Germline CDR1 SGHAT, CDR2 FQNNGV. This CDR3 comprises 15 residues. Trimming removed 5 bases from V and 7 bases from J, with 15 bases in between. CDR3 residues: CASSLQQELNSPLHF. The CDR3 DNA follows: TGTGCCAGCAGCCTCCAGCAAGAGCTCAATTCACCCCTCCACTTT.

This CDR3 is CASSLVVDQPQHF. Written as DNA, the CDR3 is TGTGCCAGCAGCTTAGTAGTGGATCAGCCCCAGCATTTT. This chain connects TRBV7-2 to TRBJ1-5; D remains ambiguous. CDR3 length: 13 residues. V was shortened by 1 base and J by 5 bases, with 6 bases between the two germline ends. Germline V gene lookup returns CDR1 SGHTA and CDR2 FQGNSA.

The J gene is TRBJ2-7, the V gene TRBV19; 8 nucleotides align to TRBD2. The CDR3 is made up of 17 amino acids. The trim removed 3 bases at V and 1 base at J, leaving 11 bases unmatched. CDR1 LNHDA and CDR2 SQIVND come from the germline V gene (reference sequence). The CDR3 DNA is TGTGCCAGTAGTATTTCAGGAGGCGGGGGGCTTTCCTACGAGCAGTACTTC. Translation gives CASSISGGGGLSYEQYF. The whole variable domain, remainder taken from reference TRBV19 and TRBJ2-7, is DGGITQSPKYLFRKEGQNVTLSCEQNLNHDAMYWYRQDPGQGLRLIYYSQIVNDFQKGDIAEGYSVSREKKESFPLTVTSAQKNPTAFYLCASSISGGGGLSYEQYFGPGTRLTVT.

This clone came up a few times. V is TRBV6-6 and J is TRBJ1-1; D is uncertain. CDR1 MNHNY and CDR2 SVGAGI come from the germline V gene (reference sequence). Trimming left V 5 bases short and J 4 bases short, with 5 bases between. The CDR3 sequence is 11 residues long. CDR3 protein: CASSTSTEAFF. The CDR3 DNA follows: TGTGCCAGCAGTACCTCCACTGAAGCTTTCTTT.

This chain links TRBV18 with TRBJ2-7; 9 nucleotides line up with TRBD1. Looked up from germline, CDR1 is KGHSH and CDR2 is LQKENI. The CDR3 is 15 residues long. The V segment lost 3 bases and the J segment 0 bases; nucleotides outside the gene matches: 3. The CDR3 DNA reads as TGTGCCAGCTCACCTGGACAGGGGAGCTCCTACGAGCAGTACTTC. Protein: CASSPGQGSSYEQYF.

This clone was seen only once. J is TRBJ1-5 and V is TRBV29-1, with 7 bases that match TRBD1. Unmatched junction bases numbered 17, after V lost 7 bases and J lost 2 bases. Germline CDR1 reads SQVTM; CDR2 reads ANQGSEA. The CDR3 spans 17 residues. CDR3 nucleotides: TGCAGCGGGCCGCCGTGGACAGGCCGGGTAGGCAATCAGCCCCAGCATTTT. Amino acid sequence: CSGPPWTGRVGNQPQHF. Full variable domain (remainder filled in from reference TRBV29-1 and TRBJ1-5): SAVISQKPSRDICQRGTSLTIQCQVDSQVTMMFWYRQQPGQSLTLIATANQGSEATYESGFVIDKFPISRPNLTFSTLTVSNMSPEDSSIYLCSGPPWTGRVGNQPQHFGDGTRLSIL.

This chain uses TRBV11-3 with TRBJ2-1; 10 nucleotides line up with TRBD1. There are 15 residues in the CDR3. V lost 4 bases and J lost 3; bases outside the gene matches: 3. Germline CDR1 reads SGHNT; CDR2 reads YENEEA. DNA for the CDR3: TGTGCCAGCAGCTCGGGGACAGGGGTCTACAATGAGCAGTTCTTC. Its translation: CASSSGTGVYNEQFF.

The sample holds a few counts of this clone. The chain combines TRBV21-1 with TRBJ2-5; TRBD1 is the table's D call, not checked against the DNA. TRBV21-1 is a pseudogene. CDR3 length: 19 amino acids. For the CDR3, the DNA is TGTGCCAGCAGCAAAACAGGGAAAGGTTTCCGGCGTTCAGGAGAGACCCAGTACTTC. Its protein is CASSKTGKGFRRSGETQYF.

The chain recombines TRBV14 with TRBJ1-1; the match to TRBD1 covers 7 bases. The CDR3 covers 12 residues. CDR1 is SGHDN, CDR2 FVKESK, per germline. The junction had 4 bases not matched to a gene; V was cut back by 6 bases and J by 6 bases. This chain's CDR3 is CASSVGTAEAFF. For the CDR3, the DNA is TGTGCCAGCAGTGTCGGGACAGCTGAAGCTTTCTTT.

The chain combines TRBV7-2 with TRBJ1-5; D is unclear. Trimming took 5 bases from V and 7 from J, leaving 9 bases between them. The CDR3 consists of 12 residues. CDR1 and CDR2 from the germline V gene are SGHTA and FQGNSA. DNA for the CDR3: TGTGCCAGCAGCATACGACCCCAGCCCCAGCATTTT. This translates into CASSIRPQPQHF.

In its sample, this clone ranks as large (0.1 to 1%). The V and J genes are TRBV7-9 and TRBJ2-5, with 9 nucleotides matching TRBD1. The length of the CDR3 is 16 residues. Germline CDR1 SEHNR, CDR2 FQNEAQ (reference sequence). V was clipped by 4 bases and J by 5 bases; unmatched bases: 11. The CDR3, as DNA: TGTGCCAGCAGCTACCGGGACAGGGCGACCGAGGAGACCCAGTACTTC. Its translation: CASSYRDRATEETQYF.

The chain uses TRBV27 and TRBJ2-1; tentatively, D is TRBD1 or TRBD2 (5 bases each). Trimming pared 5 bases from V and 6 bases from J, leaving 14 bases between. Per germline, CDR1 MNHEY and CDR2 SMNVEV (reference sequence). The CDR3 consists of 14 residues. In DNA form, the CDR3 reads TGTGCCAGCAGTGCGCCGGGACGCAGCAATGAGCAGTTCTTC. It yields the protein CASSAPGRSNEQFF.

This clone was seen only once. J is TRBJ2-1 and V is TRBV9; the D gene could be TRBD1 or TRBD2 (5 bases each). Deletions cut 4 bases from V and 8 bases from J, with 31 bases between. The germline V gene has CDR1 SGDLS and CDR2 YYNGEE. This CDR3 has 19 residues. CDR3 region: CASSSRPSPGYQGVHEQFF. CDR3 in DNA: TGTGCCAGCAGCTCCCGACCTAGCCCCGGTTACCAAGGGGTCCATGAGCAGTTCTTC.

This clone was seen only once. The chain combines TRBV9 with TRBJ2-7, with D maybe TRBD2 (5 bases). The CDR3 is 14 amino acids. Trimming removed 2 bases from V and 2 bases from J, with 11 bases in between. Per the germline V gene, CDR1 is SGDLS and CDR2 is YYNGEE. CDR3 region: CASSVDYAAYEQYF. CDR3 in DNA: TGTGCCAGCAGCGTTGACTATGCCGCCTACGAGCAGTACTTC.

The chain carries TRBV7-2 and TRBJ1-2; D is unclear. This CDR3 comprises 14 residues. V dropped 1 base and J dropped 4 bases, with 10 bases sitting between them. Germline CDR1 and CDR2: SGHTA and FQGNSA. The CDR3 coding sequence is TGTGCCAGCAGCTTAGGATTTGACGGCTATGGCTACACCTTC. Translation gives CASSLGFDGYGYTF.